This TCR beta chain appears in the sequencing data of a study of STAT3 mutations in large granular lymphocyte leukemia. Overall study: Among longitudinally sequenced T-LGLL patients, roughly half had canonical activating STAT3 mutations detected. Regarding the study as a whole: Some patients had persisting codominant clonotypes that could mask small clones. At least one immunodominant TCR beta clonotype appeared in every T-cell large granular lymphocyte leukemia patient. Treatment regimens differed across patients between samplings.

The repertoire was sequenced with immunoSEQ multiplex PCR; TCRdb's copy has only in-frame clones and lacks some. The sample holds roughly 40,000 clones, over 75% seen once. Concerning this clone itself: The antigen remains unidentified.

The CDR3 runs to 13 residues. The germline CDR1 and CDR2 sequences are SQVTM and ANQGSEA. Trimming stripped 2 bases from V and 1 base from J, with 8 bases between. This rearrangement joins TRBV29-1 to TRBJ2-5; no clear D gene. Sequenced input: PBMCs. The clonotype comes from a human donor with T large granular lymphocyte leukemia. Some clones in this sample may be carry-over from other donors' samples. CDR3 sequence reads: CSVELGPQETQYF. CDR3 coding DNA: TGCAGCGTTGAACTCGGGCCCCAAGAGACCCAGTACTTC. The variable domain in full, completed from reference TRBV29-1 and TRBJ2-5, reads SAVISQKPSRDICQRGTSLTIQCQVDSQVTMMFWYRQQPGQSLTLIATANQGSEATYESGFVIDKFPISRPNLTFSTLTVSNMSPEDSSIYLCSVELGPQETQYFGPGTRLLVL.